There are many counts of the clone carrying this TCR beta chain. Its antigen is unknown. This sample was included in a study of T cell repertoires in cytomegalovirus infection. Study overall: Peptides in the study included HLA-C-restricted and HLA-B-restricted CMV epitopes. Whole-study findings and limits: Adding up the frequency of public TCR beta families identified people who carried CMV plus the relevant HLA.

V lost 4 bases, J lost 3 bases, and 14 bases stayed unmatched. The CDR3 contains 17 residues. Via MiXCR, TCRdb re-called the reads, giving one row per CDR3 protein. In the table there are around 750,000 distinct CDR3 sequences, approximately 29% of which are singletons. This receptor was identified in a human donor in good health (CMV status not recorded). Some clones in this sample may be carry-over from other donors' samples. The chain links TRBV12-3 or TRBV12-4 to TRBJ1-2; 7 nucleotides match TRBD1. The source was cultured CD8+ T cells from PBMCs, collected from culture after CMV antigen stimulation. In DNA form, the CDR3 reads TGTGCCAGCAGTTCCCCTCTGTTGGGGACAGACTACTATGGCTACACCTTC. Protein sequence: CASSSPLLGTDYYGYTF.